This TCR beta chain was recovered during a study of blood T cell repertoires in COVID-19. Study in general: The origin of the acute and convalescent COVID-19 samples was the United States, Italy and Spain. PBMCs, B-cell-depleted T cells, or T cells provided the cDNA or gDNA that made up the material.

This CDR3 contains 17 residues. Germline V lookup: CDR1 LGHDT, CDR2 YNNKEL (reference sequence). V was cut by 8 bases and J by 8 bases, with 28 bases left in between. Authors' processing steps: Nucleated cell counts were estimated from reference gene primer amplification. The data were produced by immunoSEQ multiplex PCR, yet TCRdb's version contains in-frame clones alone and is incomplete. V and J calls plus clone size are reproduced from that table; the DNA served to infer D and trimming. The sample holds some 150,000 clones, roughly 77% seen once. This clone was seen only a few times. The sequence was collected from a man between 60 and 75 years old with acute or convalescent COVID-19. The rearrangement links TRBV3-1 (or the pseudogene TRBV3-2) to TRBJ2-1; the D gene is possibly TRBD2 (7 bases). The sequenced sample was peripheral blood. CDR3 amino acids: CASGGAEDISTRDEQFF. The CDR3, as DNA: TGTGCCAGCGGGGGGGCTGAGGACATCTCGACAAGGGATGAGCAGTTCTTC.